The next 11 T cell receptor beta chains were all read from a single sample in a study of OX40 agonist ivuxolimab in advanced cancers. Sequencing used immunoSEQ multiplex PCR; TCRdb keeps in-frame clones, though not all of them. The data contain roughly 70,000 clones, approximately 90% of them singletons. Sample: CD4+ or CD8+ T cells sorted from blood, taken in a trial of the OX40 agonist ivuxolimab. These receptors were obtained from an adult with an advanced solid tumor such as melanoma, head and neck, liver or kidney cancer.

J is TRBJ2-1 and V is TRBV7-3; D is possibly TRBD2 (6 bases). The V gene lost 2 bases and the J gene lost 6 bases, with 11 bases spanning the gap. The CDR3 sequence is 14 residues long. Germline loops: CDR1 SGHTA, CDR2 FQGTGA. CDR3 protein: CASSLLGTFNEQFF. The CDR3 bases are TGTGCCAGCAGCTTATTGGGGACTTTCAATGAGCAGTTCTTC.

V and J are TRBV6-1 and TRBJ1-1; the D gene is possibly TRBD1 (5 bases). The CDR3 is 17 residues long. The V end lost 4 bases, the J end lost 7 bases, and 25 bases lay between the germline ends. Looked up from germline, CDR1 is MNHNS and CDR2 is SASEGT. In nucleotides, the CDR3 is TGTGCCAGCAGTGCCCCTCGGTACACGGGGACTTCTGTTGAAGCTTTCTTT. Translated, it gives CASSAPRYTGTSVEAFF.

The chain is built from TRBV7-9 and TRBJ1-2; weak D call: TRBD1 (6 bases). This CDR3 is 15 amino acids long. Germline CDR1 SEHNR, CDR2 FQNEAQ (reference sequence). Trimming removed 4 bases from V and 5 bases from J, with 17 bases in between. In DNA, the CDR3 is TGTGCCAGCAGCTCCCTCCAGGGGTCAGTATATGGCTACACCTTC. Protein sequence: CASSSLQGSVYGYTF.

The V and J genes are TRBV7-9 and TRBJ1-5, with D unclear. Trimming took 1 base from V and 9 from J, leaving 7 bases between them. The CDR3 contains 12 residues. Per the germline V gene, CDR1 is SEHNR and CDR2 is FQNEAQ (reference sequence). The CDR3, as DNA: TGTGCCAGCAGCTTAGAGGCCCTGCCCCAGCATTTT. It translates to CASSLEALPQHF.

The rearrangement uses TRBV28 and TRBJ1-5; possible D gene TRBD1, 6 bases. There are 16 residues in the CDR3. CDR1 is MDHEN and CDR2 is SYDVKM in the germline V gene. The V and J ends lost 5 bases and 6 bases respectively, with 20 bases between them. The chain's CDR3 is CASSRRTQGGSQPQHF. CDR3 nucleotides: TGTGCCAGCAGTCGAAGGACGCAAGGGGGGAGTCAGCCCCAGCATTTT.

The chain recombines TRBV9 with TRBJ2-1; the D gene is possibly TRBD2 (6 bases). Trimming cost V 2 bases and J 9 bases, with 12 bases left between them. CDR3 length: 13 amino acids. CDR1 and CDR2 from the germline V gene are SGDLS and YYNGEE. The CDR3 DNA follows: TGTGCCAGCAGCGTGCAAGGAGGGATTGAGCAGTTCTTC. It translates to CASSVQGGIEQFF.

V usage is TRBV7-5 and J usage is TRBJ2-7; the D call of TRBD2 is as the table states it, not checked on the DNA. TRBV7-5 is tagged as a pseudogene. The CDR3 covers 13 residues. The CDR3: CARSFTSALEQYF. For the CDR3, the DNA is TGTGCCAGAAGCTTTACTAGCGCGCTCGAGCAGTACTTC.

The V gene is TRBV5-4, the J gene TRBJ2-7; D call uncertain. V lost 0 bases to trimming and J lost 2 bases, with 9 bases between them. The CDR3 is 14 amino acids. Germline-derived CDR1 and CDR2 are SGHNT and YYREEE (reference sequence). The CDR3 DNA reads TGTGCCAGCAGCTTGGATCGTGGGCCCTACGAGCAGTACTTC. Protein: CASSLDRGPYEQYF.

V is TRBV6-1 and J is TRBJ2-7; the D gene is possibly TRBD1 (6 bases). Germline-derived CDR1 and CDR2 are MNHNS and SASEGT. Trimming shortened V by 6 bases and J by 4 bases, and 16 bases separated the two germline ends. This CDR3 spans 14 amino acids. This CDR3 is CASRETGTSYEQYF. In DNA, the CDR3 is TGTGCCAGCAGGGAGACCGGGACATCATACGAGCAGTACTTC.

The CDR3 is CASRAGGRDTQYF. CDR3 DNA sequence: TGTGCCAGCAGGGCAGGGGGCAGAGATACGCAGTATTTT. This chain joins TRBV6-1 and TRBJ2-3; 8 positions match TRBD1. The CDR3 runs 13 residues. Germline V CDR1 and CDR2: MNHNS, SASEGT. V shed 6 bases, J shed 5 bases, and the junction held 4 bases outside the gene matches.

CDR3 nucleotide sequence: TGTGCCAGTCGCGAGGGGGGGCCCGGGGAGCTGTTTTTT. It yields the protein CASREGGPGELFF. The chain is built from TRBV2 and TRBJ2-2, with D tentatively TRBD2 (7 bases). V lost 9 bases to trimming and J lost 6 bases, with 14 bases between them. The CDR3 spans 13 residues. Germline loops: CDR1 SNHLY, CDR2 FYNNEI.